One sample yielded the 10 T cell receptor beta chains listed below, sequenced in a study of long-term antiretroviral therapy in people with HIV. This was the immunoSEQ v3.0 assay at survey level. Profiling relied on immunoSEQ multiplex PCR, and the TCRdb table lists in-frame clones only, not all of them. The repertoire holds under 25,000 clones, with over 75% as singletons. The sample in question was unsorted PBMCs, obtained 0.6 years after starting antiretroviral therapy. Receptor source: a man aged 55 to 69 with HIV.

This clone was seen just once. The V and J genes are TRBV4-1 and TRBJ1-1, with D unclear. This CDR3 comprises 15 residues. Trimming took 2 bases from V and 1 from J, leaving 11 bases between them. CDR1 is MGHRA and CDR2 is YSYEKL in the germline V gene. Written as DNA, the CDR3 is TGCGCCAGCAGCCAAATTGAGGTCGAGAACACTGAAGCTTTCTTT. This gives the protein CASSQIEVENTEAFF.

The chain employs TRBV7-9 and TRBJ1-1; D gene uncertain. The CDR3 totals 13 residues. The germline CDR1 and CDR2 sequences are SEHNR and FQNEAQ (reference sequence). The V end lost 4 bases, the J end lost 6 bases, and 12 bases lay between the germline ends. CDR3 nucleotide sequence: TGTGCCAGCAGCTCTAGAGGGTTGGCTGAAGCTTTCTTT. This codes for CASSSRGLAEAFF.

This chain connects TRBV6-1 to TRBJ2-5; the match to TRBD1 covers 8 bases. The CDR3 loop spans 15 amino acids. Per the germline V gene, CDR1 is MNHNS and CDR2 is SASEGT. V gave up 3 bases and J gave up 5 bases; unmatched junction bases: 8. This chain's CDR3 is CASSDEDRVRETQYF. The CDR3, as DNA: TGTGCCAGCAGTGATGAGGACAGGGTTAGGGAGACCCAGTACTTC.

This rearrangement joins TRBV19 to TRBJ2-3, with TRBD2 matching over 15 bases. V was clipped by 1 base and J by 2 bases; unmatched bases: 7. This CDR3 has 19 amino acids. Germline V gene lookup returns CDR1 LNHDA and CDR2 SQIVND (reference sequence). CDR3 region: CASSIGGLAGGLFTDTQYF. CDR3 DNA: TGTGCCAGTAGTATAGGCGGACTAGCGGGGGGGCTATTCACAGATACGCAGTATTTT. Supplemented by reference TRBV19 and TRBJ2-3, the full variable domain reads DGGITQSPKYLFRKEGQNVTLSCEQNLNHDAMYWYRQDPGQGLRLIYYSQIVNDFQKGDIAEGYSVSREKKESFPLTVTSAQKNPTAFYLCASSIGGLAGGLFTDTQYFGPGTRLTVL.

V is TRBV6-5 and J is TRBJ2-1, with D possibly TRBD2 on 6 matching bases. The V gene lost 6 bases and the J gene lost 4 bases, with 13 bases spanning the gap. The CDR3 extends over 14 amino acids. Looked up from germline, CDR1 is MNHEY and CDR2 is SVGAGI. CDR3 region: CASRNEGRYNEQFF. CDR3 DNA: TGTGCCAGCAGGAACGAAGGGAGGTACAATGAGCAGTTCTTC.

The chain couples TRBV7-9 to TRBJ2-3; 9 bases match TRBD1. This CDR3 contains 17 residues. CDR1 is SEHNR and CDR2 is FQNEAQ in the germline V gene (reference sequence). With V trimmed by 5 bases and J by 2 bases, 11 bases remained unmatched. The CDR3 sequence is CASSTSVGQGFTDTQYF. In DNA form, the CDR3 reads TGTGCCAGCAGCACTAGCGTTGGACAGGGGTTCACAGATACGCAGTATTTT.

This clone appeared a single time. The chain joins TRBV9 to TRBJ2-3; D gene unclear. Trimming took 0 bases from V and 0 from J, leaving 14 bases between them. Germline CDR1 is SGDLS and CDR2 is YYNGEE. There are 17 residues in the CDR3. CDR3 protein: CASSVGRALGSTDTQYF. The CDR3 bases are TGTGCCAGCAGCGTAGGTAGGGCGCTAGGGAGCACAGATACGCAGTATTTT. Full variable domain (outside the CDR3, taken from reference TRBV9 and TRBJ2-3): DSGVTQTPKHLITATGQRVTLRCSPRSGDLSVYWYQQSLDQGLQFLIQYYNGEERAKGNILERFSAQQFPDLHSELNLSSLELGDSALYFCASSVGRALGSTDTQYFGPGTRLTVL.

The chain joins TRBV19 to TRBJ2-7, with 7 bases that match TRBD1. Germline CDR1 reads LNHDA; CDR2 reads SQIVND (reference sequence). The CDR3 contains 15 residues. J gave up 2 bases and V 10 bases, and 14 bases lay outside the gene matches. The DNA for the CDR3 is TGTGCCACCCGCCGGACTGGGACAGACCCCTACGAGCAGTACTTC. This codes for CATRRTGTDPYEQYF.

The chain is built from TRBV29-1 and TRBJ2-7, with D possibly being TRBD2 (6 bases). The CDR3 runs to 12 residues. Trimming removed 4 bases at V and 4 bases at J, with 11 bases between. Germline V gene data show CDR1 as SQVTM and CDR2 as ANQGSEA. The CDR3 region is CSVGRGRYEQYF. CDR3 sequence (DNA): TGCAGCGTTGGGAGGGGCAGGTACGAGCAGTACTTC.

The V gene is TRBV5-1, the J gene TRBJ1-5; D ambiguous. The CDR3 contains 13 residues. CDR1 and CDR2 (germline): SGHRS, YFSETQ. V was trimmed by 0 bases and J by 4 bases, leaving 5 bases between them. The CDR3 spells CASSLATNQPQHF. The DNA for the CDR3 is TGCGCCAGCAGCTTGGCGACGAATCAGCCCCAGCATTTT. The whole variable domain, remainder taken from reference TRBV5-1 and TRBJ1-5, is KAGVTQTPRYLIKTRGQQVTLSCSPISGHRSVSWYQQTPGQGLQFLFEYFSETQRNKGNFPGRFSGRQFSNSRSEMNVSTLELGDSALYLCASSLATNQPQHFGDGTRLSIL.